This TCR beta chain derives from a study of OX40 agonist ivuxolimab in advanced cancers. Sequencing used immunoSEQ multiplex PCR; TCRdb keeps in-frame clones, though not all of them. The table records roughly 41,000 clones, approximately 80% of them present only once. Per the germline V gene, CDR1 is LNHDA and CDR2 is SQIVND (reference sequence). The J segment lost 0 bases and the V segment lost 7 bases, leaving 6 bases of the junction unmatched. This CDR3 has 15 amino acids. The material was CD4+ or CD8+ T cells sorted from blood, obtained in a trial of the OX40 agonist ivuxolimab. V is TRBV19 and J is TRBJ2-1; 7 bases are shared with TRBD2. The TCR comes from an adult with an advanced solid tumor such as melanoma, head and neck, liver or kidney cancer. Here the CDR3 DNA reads TGTGCCAGTAAGCTAGCGGCAAGCTCCTACAATGAGCAGTTCTTC. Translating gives CASKLAASSYNEQFF.